The text below deals with one T cell receptor (beta chain). Only in-frame clones appear in the TCRdb table, and some are missing; sequencing was by immunoSEQ multiplex PCR. The sample yields 5,500 to 7,500 clones, more than 60% seen once. CDR3 length: 18 residues. V shed 3 bases and J 2 bases; nucleotides not matched to a gene: 12. Looked up from germline, CDR1 is SGDLS and CDR2 is YYNGEE. The sample originates from a study of high-grade serous ovarian cancer treatment subgroups. Study details: Each sample yielded on average roughly 7,000 unique TCR beta rearrangements from 12,000 to 15,000 reads.

Tumor samples were taken before definitive surgery or chemotherapy. The sequence was obtained from a human donor with high-grade serous ovarian cancer. Sequenced sample: tumor tissue. The chain has TRBV9 and TRBJ1-2; TRBD1 aligns across 11 bases. The CDR3 DNA follows: TGTGCCAGCAGCGCTAACCGGGACAGGGGGGACGGAAACTATGGCTACACCTTC. It yields the protein CASSANRDRGDGNYGYTF.